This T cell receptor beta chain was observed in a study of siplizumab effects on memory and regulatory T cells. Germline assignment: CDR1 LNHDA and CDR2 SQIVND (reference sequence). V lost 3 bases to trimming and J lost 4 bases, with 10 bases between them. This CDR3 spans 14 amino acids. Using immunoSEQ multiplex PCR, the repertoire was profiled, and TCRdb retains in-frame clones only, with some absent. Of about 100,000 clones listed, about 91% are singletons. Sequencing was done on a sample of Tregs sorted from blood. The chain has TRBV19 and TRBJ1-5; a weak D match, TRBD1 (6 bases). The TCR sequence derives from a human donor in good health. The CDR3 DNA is TGTGCCAGTAGTATGACAGGCGCTAATCAGCCCCAGCATTTT. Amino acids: CASSMTGANQPQHF. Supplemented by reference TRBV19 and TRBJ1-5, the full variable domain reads DGGITQSPKYLFRKEGQNVTLSCEQNLNHDAMYWYRQDPGQGLRLIYYSQIVNDFQKGDIAEGYSVSREKKESFPLTVTSAQKNPTAFYLCASSMTGANQPQHFGDGTRLSIL.